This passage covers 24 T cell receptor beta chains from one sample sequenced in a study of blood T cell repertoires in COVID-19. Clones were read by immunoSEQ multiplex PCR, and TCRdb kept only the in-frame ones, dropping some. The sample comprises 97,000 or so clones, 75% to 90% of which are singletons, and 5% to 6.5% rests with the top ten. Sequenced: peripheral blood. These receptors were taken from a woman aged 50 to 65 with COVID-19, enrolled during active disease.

As DNA, the CDR3 is TGTGCCAGCAGCGTAGGGCTAGCGGGAATCAATGAGCAGTTCTTC. This translates into CASSVGLAGINEQFF. The chain links TRBV9 to TRBJ2-1; 9 bases align to TRBD2. Germline V gene lookup returns CDR1 SGDLS and CDR2 YYNGEE. V lost 0 bases, J lost 6 bases, and 4 bases stayed unmatched. The CDR3 runs 15 residues.

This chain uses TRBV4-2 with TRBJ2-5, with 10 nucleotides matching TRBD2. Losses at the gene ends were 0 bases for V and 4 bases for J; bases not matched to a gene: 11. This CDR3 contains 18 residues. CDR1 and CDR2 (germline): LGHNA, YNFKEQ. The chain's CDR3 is CASSQEVASGGAIETQYF. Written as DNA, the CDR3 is TGTGCCAGCAGCCAAGAAGTGGCGAGCGGGGGGGCCATAGAGACCCAGTACTTC.

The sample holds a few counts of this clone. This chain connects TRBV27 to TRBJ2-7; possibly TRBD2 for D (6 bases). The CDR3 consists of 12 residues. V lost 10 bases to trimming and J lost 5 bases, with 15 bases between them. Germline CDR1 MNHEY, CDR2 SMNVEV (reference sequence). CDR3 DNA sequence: TGTGCCACTCCGTCGGGAGAGCACGAGCAGTACTTC. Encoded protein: CATPSGEHEQYF.

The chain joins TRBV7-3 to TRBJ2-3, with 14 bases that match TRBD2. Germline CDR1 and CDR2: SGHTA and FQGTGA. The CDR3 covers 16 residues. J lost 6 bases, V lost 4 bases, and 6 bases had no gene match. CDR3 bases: TGTGCCAGCAGCTCATCGGGACTAGCGGGGGTCGATACGCAGTATTTT. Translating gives CASSSSGLAGVDTQYF.

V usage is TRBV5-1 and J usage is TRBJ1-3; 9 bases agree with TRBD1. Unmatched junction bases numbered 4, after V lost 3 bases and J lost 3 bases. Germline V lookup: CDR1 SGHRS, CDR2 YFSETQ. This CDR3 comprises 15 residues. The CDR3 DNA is TGCGCCAGCAGCTCGGGGGACAGGGATGGAAACACCATATATTTT. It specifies CASSSGDRDGNTIYF.

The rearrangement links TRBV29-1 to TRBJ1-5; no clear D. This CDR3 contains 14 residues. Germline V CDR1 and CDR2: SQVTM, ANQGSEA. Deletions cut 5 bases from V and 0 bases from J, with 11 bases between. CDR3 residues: CSVRSGNSNQPQHF. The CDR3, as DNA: TGCAGCGTTCGTTCCGGGAATAGCAATCAGCCCCAGCATTTT.

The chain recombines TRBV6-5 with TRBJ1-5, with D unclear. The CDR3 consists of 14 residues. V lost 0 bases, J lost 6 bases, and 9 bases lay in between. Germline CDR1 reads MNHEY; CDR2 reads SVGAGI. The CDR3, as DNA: TGTGCCAGCAGTTACTCGATAGGGAGTCAGCCCCAGCATTTT. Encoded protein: CASSYSIGSQPQHF.

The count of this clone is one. Here the CDR3 reads CASSPPGDTGELFF. DNA of the CDR3: TGCGCCAGCAGCCCACCTGGAGACACCGGGGAGCTGTTTTTT. This chain uses TRBV5-1 with TRBJ2-2; D uncertain. Germline assignment: CDR1 SGHRS and CDR2 YFSETQ. The CDR3 has 14 amino acids. Trimming left V 4 bases short and J 3 bases short, with 10 bases between.

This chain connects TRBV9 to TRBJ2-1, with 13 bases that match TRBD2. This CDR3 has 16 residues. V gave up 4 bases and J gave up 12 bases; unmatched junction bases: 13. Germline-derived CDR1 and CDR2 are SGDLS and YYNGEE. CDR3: CASSPSRTSGGEGQFF. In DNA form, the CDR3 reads TGTGCCAGCAGCCCCAGCCGGACTAGCGGGGGCGAGGGGCAGTTCTTC.

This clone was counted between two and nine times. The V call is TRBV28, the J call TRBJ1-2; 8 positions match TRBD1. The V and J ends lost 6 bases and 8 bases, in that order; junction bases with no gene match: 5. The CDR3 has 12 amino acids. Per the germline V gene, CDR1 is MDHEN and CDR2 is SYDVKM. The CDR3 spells CASSNRGGGYTF. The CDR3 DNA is TGTGCCAGCAGCAACAGGGGGGGAGGCTACACCTTC.

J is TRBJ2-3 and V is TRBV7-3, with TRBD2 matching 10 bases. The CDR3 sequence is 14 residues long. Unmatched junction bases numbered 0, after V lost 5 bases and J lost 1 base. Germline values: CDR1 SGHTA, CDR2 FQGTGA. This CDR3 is CASSTSGGTDTQYF. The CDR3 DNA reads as TGTGCCAGCAGCACTAGCGGGGGCACAGATACGCAGTATTTT.

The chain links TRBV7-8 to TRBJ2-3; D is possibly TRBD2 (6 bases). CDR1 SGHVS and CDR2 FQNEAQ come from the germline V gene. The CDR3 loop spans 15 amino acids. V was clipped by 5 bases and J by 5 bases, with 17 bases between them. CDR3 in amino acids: CASSRLDHLGDTQYF. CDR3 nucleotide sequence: TGTGCCAGCAGCCGACTAGACCACTTAGGAGATACGCAGTATTTT. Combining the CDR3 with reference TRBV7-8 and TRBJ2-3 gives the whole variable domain GAGVSQSPRYKVAKRGQDVALRCDPISGHVSLFWYQQALGQGPEFLTYFQNEAQLDKSGLPSDRFFAERPEGSVSTLKIQRTQQEDSAVYLCASSRLDHLGDTQYFGPGTRLTVL.

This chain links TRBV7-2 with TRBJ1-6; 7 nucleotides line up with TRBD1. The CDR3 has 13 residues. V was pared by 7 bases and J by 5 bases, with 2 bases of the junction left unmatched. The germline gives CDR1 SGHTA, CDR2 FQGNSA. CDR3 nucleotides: TGTGCCAGCAAGGGACAGAATAATTCACCCCTCCACTTT. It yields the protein CASKGQNNSPLHF.

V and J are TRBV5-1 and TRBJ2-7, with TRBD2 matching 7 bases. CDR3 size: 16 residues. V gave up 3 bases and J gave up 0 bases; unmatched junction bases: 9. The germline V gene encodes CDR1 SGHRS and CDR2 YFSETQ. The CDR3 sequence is CASSWGTSANSYEQYF. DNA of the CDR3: TGCGCCAGCAGCTGGGGTACTAGCGCCAACTCCTACGAGCAGTACTTC.

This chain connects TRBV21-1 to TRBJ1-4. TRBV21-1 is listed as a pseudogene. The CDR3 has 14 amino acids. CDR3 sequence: CASSKEESGGKLFF. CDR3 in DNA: TGTGCCAGCAGCAAAGAGGAGTCAGGAGGAAAACTGTTTTTT.

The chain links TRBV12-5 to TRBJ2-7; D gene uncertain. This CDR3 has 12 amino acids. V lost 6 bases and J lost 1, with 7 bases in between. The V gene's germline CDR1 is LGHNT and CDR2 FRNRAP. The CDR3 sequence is CASGLNSYEQYF. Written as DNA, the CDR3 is TGTGCTAGTGGGTTAAATTCCTACGAGCAGTACTTC.

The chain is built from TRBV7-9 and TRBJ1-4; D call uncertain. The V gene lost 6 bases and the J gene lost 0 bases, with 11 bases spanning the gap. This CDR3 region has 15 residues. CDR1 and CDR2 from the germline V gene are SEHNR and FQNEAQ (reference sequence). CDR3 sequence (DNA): TGTGCCAGCAGTAGGCGGGCCGCAACTAATGAAAAACTGTTTTTT. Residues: CASSRRAATNEKLFF.

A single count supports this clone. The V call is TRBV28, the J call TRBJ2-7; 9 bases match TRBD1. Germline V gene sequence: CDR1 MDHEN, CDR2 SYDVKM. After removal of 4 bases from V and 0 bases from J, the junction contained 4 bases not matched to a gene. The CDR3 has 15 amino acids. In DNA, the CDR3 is TGTGCCAGCAGTTCATGGACAGGGGCCTCCTACGAGCAGTACTTC. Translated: CASSSWTGASYEQYF. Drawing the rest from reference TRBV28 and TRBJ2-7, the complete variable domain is DVKVTQSSRYLVKRTGEKVFLECVQDMDHENMFWYRQDPGLGLRLIYFSYDVKMKEKGDIPEGYSVSREKKERFSLILESASTNQTSMYLCASSSWTGASYEQYFGPGTRLTVT.

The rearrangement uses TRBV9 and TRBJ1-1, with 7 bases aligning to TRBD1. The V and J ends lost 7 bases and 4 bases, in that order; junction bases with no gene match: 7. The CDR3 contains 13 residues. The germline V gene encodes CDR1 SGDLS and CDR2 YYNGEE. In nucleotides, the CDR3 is TGTGCCAGCGGAGAACAGGGGAGCACTGAAGCTTTCTTT. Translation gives CASGEQGSTEAFF.

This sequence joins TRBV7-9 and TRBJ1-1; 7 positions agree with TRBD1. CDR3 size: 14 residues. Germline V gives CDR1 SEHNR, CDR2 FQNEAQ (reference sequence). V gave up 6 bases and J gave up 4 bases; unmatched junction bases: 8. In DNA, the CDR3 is TGTGCCAGCAGATCTTCGACAGGGAGCACTGAAGCTTTCTTT. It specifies CASRSSTGSTEAFF.

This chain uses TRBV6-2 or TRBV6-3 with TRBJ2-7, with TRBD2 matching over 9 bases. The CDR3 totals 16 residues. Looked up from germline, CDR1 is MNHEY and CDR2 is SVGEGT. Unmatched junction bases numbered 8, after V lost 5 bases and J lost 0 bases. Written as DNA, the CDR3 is TGTGCCAGCAGTCGACAAAGCGGGGGGCTCTCCTACGAGCAGTACTTC. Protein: CASSRQSGGLSYEQYF.

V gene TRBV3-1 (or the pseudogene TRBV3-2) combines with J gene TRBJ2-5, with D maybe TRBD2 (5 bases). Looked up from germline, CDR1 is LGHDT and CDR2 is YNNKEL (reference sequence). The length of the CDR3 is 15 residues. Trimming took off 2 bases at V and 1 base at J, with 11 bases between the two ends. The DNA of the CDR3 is TGTGCCAGCAGCCAAAATTCCGGGGTCCAAGAGACCCAGTACTTC. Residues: CASSQNSGVQETQYF.

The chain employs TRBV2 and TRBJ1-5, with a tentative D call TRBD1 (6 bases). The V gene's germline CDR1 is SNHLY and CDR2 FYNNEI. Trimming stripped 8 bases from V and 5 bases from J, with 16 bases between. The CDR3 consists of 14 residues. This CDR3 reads CASQQGEEDQPQHF. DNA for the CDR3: TGTGCCAGCCAACAGGGTGAAGAGGATCAGCCCCAGCATTTT.

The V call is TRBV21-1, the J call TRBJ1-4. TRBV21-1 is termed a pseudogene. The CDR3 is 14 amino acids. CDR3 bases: TGTGCCAGCAGCAACAGAATCGGGGGGGAAAAACTGTTTTTT. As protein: CASSNRIGGEKLFF.